This TCR beta chain was sequenced during a study of CD8+CD57+ T cells in acquired aplastic anemia. Across the study: Sorted CD4+ and CD8+ cells yielded around 3 ug of DNA on average.

Patients who underwent sequencing had shown CD8+CD57+ cell expansion by flow cytometry. Everyone among the patients had severe acquired aplastic anemia. All patients were therapy-naive when blood was sampled. From germline, CDR1 is LNHNV and CDR2 YYDKDF (reference sequence). Trimming left V 5 bases short and J 4 bases short, with 17 bases between. CDR3 length equals 15 residues. It was genomic DNA that served as the template for profiling TCR beta VDJ and CDR3. TCRdb fed the reads into MiXCR, producing one record per CDR3 protein. The table lists about 470,000 distinct CDR3 sequences, under 40% of them singletons.

The chain combines TRBV15 with TRBJ1-2; no firm D call. The TCR sequence derives from a human donor with aplastic anemia. The sequenced sample consisted of sorted CD4+, CD8+, or CD8+CD57+ T cells (not recorded which) from PBMCs. CDR3 nucleotide sequence: TGTGCCACCAGCTCCGGATTGGAGACGGCCTATGGCTACACCTTC. Its protein product is CATSSGLETAYGYTF.